This TCR beta chain was sequenced for a study of blood T cell repertoires in COVID-19. About the study: The study drew acute and convalescent COVID-19 samples from the United States, Italy and Spain. The analysed material was cDNA or gDNA that came from T cells, B-cell-depleted T cells, or PBMCs.

In the original processing: From reference gene primer amplification, estimates of nucleated cell counts were derived. The assay was immunoSEQ multiplex PCR, and TCRdb's table has in-frame clones only and misses some. V and J calls and clone size follow that table, whereas D and trimming were derived from the DNA. Of 89,000 or so clones in the sample, about 85% are singletons; the top ten hold 38%. V gave up 3 bases and J gave up 5 bases, with 13 bases separating them. Germline V gene sequence: CDR1 MNHNY, CDR2 SVGAGI (reference sequence). The CDR3 extends over 14 amino acids. This TCR was recovered from a man at least 80 years old with acute or convalescent COVID-19. V usage is TRBV6-6 and J usage is TRBJ1-1; possible D gene TRBD1, 6 bases. The material sequenced was peripheral blood. CDR3 sequence: CASSYSSGVTEAFF. The DNA for the CDR3 is TGTGCCAGCAGTTATTCCTCAGGGGTGACTGAAGCTTTCTTT.